Listed below are T cell receptor beta chains from one sample, sequenced in a study of identifying expanded T cells in peripheral blood. The data were produced by immunoSEQ multiplex PCR, yet TCRdb's version contains in-frame clones alone and is incomplete. The top ten hold around 8.4% of the sample, which has around 120,000 clones, 65% to 90% seen once. Material: blood. The receptors were sampled from a person aged 18 to 75 in good health. Each CDR3 is given with its conserved first and last residue. The order of the fields is CDR3 protein, CDR3 DNA, V gene, CDR3 length, J gene, D gene, clone size. D genes are given only for firm matches. The size entry is marked missing in some rows and otherwise reads once, few, many or a size class.

CDR3 protein: CASSPDRLPGNTIYF; CDR3 DNA: TGTGCCAGCAGCCCAGACAGGCTGCCTGGAAACACCATATATTTT; V gene: TRBV7-2; CDR3 length: 15; J gene: TRBJ1-3; D gene: -; clone size: -
CDR3 protein: CASKTGGGGQFF; CDR3 DNA: TGTGCCAGCAAGACGGGAGGAGGGGGGCAGTTCTTC; V gene: TRBV2; CDR3 length: 12; J gene: TRBJ2-1; D gene: -; clone size: -
CDR3 protein: CASSWDGYYGYTF; CDR3 DNA: TGTGCCAGCAGTTGGGACGGCTACTATGGCTACACCTTC; V gene: TRBV6-5; CDR3 length: 13; J gene: TRBJ1-2; D gene: -; clone size: -
CDR3 protein: CASSPPGVWHEQFF; CDR3 DNA: TGTGCCAGCAGTCCCCCCGGGGTATGGCATGAGCAGTTCTTC; V gene: TRBV28; CDR3 length: 14; J gene: TRBJ2-1; D gene: -; clone size: -
CDR3 protein: CASSDFGRRETQYF; CDR3 DNA: TGTGCCAGCAGTGATTTCGGCAGACGGGAGACCCAGTACTTC; V gene: TRBV6-1; CDR3 length: 14; J gene: TRBJ2-5; D gene: -; clone size: once
CDR3 protein: CASSLSPGRKSGANVLTF; CDR3 DNA: TGTGCCAGCAGTTTATCCCCGGGACGGAAGTCTGGGGCCAACGTCCTGACTTTC; V gene: TRBV28; CDR3 length: 18; J gene: TRBJ2-6; D gene: -; clone size: -
CDR3 protein: CASSQATGGTEAFF; CDR3 DNA: TGCGCCAGCAGCCAAGCAACAGGGGGGACTGAAGCTTTCTTT; V gene: TRBV5-1; CDR3 length: 14; J gene: TRBJ1-1; D gene: TRBD1; clone size: -
CDR3 protein: CASIGGWSEQYF; CDR3 DNA: TGTGCCAGCATTGGGGGGTGGTCCGAGCAGTACTTC; V gene: TRBV27; CDR3 length: 12; J gene: TRBJ2-7; D gene: -; clone size: -
CDR3 protein: CASSLGTVGANVLTF; CDR3 DNA: TGCGCCAGCAGCTTGGGGACAGTTGGGGCCAACGTCCTGACTTTC; V gene: TRBV5-1; CDR3 length: 15; J gene: TRBJ2-6; D gene: -; clone size: -
CDR3 protein: CASSKTSDSSYNEQFF; CDR3 DNA: TGTGCCAGCTCCAAAACTAGCGACAGCTCCTACAATGAGCAGTTCTTC; V gene: TRBV7-3; CDR3 length: 16; J gene: TRBJ2-1; D gene: TRBD2; clone size: few
CDR3 protein: CASSFGTGYSSYEQYF; CDR3 DNA: TGTGCCAGCAGTTTCGGGACAGGGTATTCCTCCTACGAGCAGTACTTC; V gene: TRBV6-6; CDR3 length: 16; J gene: TRBJ2-7; D gene: TRBD1; clone size: -
CDR3 protein: CASSQQGGYGYTF; CDR3 DNA: TGTGCCAGCAGTCAACAGGGGGGCTATGGCTACACCTTC; V gene: TRBV6-5; CDR3 length: 13; J gene: TRBJ1-2; D gene: TRBD1; clone size: -
CDR3 protein: CASSLMRGDPEAFF; CDR3 DNA: TGTGCCAGCAGCTTGATGAGGGGAGATCCTGAAGCTTTCTTT; V gene: TRBV11-2; CDR3 length: 14; J gene: TRBJ1-1; D gene: -; clone size: -
CDR3 protein: CASSQTRAGEGAGELFF; CDR3 DNA: TGTGCCAGCAGCCAAACCCGAGCGGGAGAGGGTGCCGGGGAGCTGTTTTTT; V gene: TRBV14; CDR3 length: 17; J gene: TRBJ2-2; D gene: TRBD2; clone size: -
CDR3 protein: CSAIYRETQYF; CDR3 DNA: TGCAGTGCGATCTACAGGGAGACCCAGTACTTC; V gene: TRBV20-1; CDR3 length: 11; J gene: TRBJ2-5; D gene: -; clone size: once
CDR3 protein: CASSGTGIASPLHF; CDR3 DNA: TGTGCCAGCAGCGGGACAGGGATCGCTTCACCCCTCCACTTT; V gene: TRBV7-9; CDR3 length: 14; J gene: TRBJ1-6; D gene: TRBD1; clone size: few
CDR3 protein: CASSLIGGRGTQYF; CDR3 DNA: TGTGCCAGCAGCTTAATAGGGGGAAGGGGGACCCAGTACTTC; V gene: TRBV7-3; CDR3 length: 14; J gene: TRBJ2-5; D gene: -; clone size: -
CDR3 protein: CASSPIENTEAFF; CDR3 DNA: TGTGCCAGCTCACCGATTGAGAACACTGAAGCTTTCTTT; V gene: TRBV18; CDR3 length: 13; J gene: TRBJ1-1; D gene: -; clone size: -
CDR3 protein: CASRDYATDTQYF; CDR3 DNA: TGTGCCAGCCGGGATTATGCCACAGATACGCAGTATTTT; V gene: TRBV27; CDR3 length: 13; J gene: TRBJ2-3; D gene: -; clone size: -
CDR3 protein: CASSFRLTDTQYF; CDR3 DNA: TGTGCCAGCAGTTTCCGTCTCACAGATACGCAGTATTTT; V gene: TRBV6-5; CDR3 length: 13; J gene: TRBJ2-3; D gene: -; clone size: -
CDR3 protein: CATSRGGSIYGYTF; CDR3 DNA: TGTGCCACCAGCAGAGGGGGGAGCATCTATGGCTACACCTTC; V gene: TRBV15; CDR3 length: 14; J gene: TRBJ1-2; D gene: -; clone size: -
CDR3 protein: CATQDFTTNEKLFF; CDR3 DNA: TGTGCCACCCAGGATTTCACAACTAATGAAAAACTGTTTTTT; V gene: TRBV28; CDR3 length: 14; J gene: TRBJ1-4; D gene: -; clone size: few
CDR3 protein: CASSRNRGRTYEQYF; CDR3 DNA: TGTGCCAGCAGTAGAAACAGGGGACGGACCTACGAGCAGTACTTC; V gene: TRBV6-5; CDR3 length: 15; J gene: TRBJ2-7; D gene: TRBD1; clone size: -
CDR3 protein: CASSPRRGNSPLHF; CDR3 DNA: TGTGCCAGCAGCCCCCGACGGGGAAATTCACCCCTCCACTTT; V gene: TRBV11-1; CDR3 length: 14; J gene: TRBJ1-6; D gene: -; clone size: -
CDR3 protein: CATQGILQGSGAFF; CDR3 DNA: TGCGCCACCCAGGGGATACTACAGGGGAGCGGAGCTTTCTTT; V gene: TRBV4-1; CDR3 length: 14; J gene: TRBJ1-1; D gene: TRBD1; clone size: -
CDR3 protein: CASSQDMGQGYEKLFF; CDR3 DNA: TGTGCCAGCAGCCAAGATATGGGACAGGGGTATGAAAAACTGTTTTTT; V gene: TRBV4-2; CDR3 length: 16; J gene: TRBJ1-4; D gene: TRBD1; clone size: -
CDR3 protein: CASSVGTGSGELFF; CDR3 DNA: TGTGCCAGCAGCGTAGGGACAGGGTCCGGGGAGCTGTTTTTT; V gene: TRBV7-3; CDR3 length: 14; J gene: TRBJ2-2; D gene: TRBD1; clone size: -
CDR3 protein: CASSPGGMGYNEQFF; CDR3 DNA: TGTGCCAGCTCGCCCGGGGGGATGGGGTACAATGAGCAGTTCTTC; V gene: TRBV11-3; CDR3 length: 15; J gene: TRBJ2-1; D gene: TRBD2; clone size: -
CDR3 protein: CASSRSGQGSNEQYF; CDR3 DNA: TGCGCCAGCAGCCGCAGTGGACAGGGTTCGAACGAGCAGTACTTC; V gene: TRBV4-1; CDR3 length: 15; J gene: TRBJ2-7; D gene: TRBD1; clone size: -
CDR3 protein: CASSLGTSRDTQYF; CDR3 DNA: TGTGCCAGCAGCTTAGGCACTAGCAGAGATACGCAGTATTTT; V gene: TRBV7-2; CDR3 length: 14; J gene: TRBJ2-3; D gene: -; clone size: -
CDR3 protein: CASSLAHLVETQYF; CDR3 DNA: TGTGCCAGCAGCTTAGCCCATCTCGTGGAGACCCAGTACTTC; V gene: TRBV11-2; CDR3 length: 14; J gene: TRBJ2-5; D gene: -; clone size: -
CDR3 protein: CASSPPSRGTNTEAFF; CDR3 DNA: TGTGCCAGCTCACCACCGTCTCGGGGAACGAACACTGAAGCTTTCTTT; V gene: TRBV18; CDR3 length: 16; J gene: TRBJ1-1; D gene: -; clone size: once
CDR3 protein: CASSLLGTPQETQYF; CDR3 DNA: TGTGCCAGCAGCTTGCTCGGGACTCCTCAAGAGACCCAGTACTTC; V gene: TRBV7-3; CDR3 length: 15; J gene: TRBJ2-5; D gene: -; clone size: -
CDR3 protein: CASLIRVNSNQPQHF; CDR3 DNA: TGTGCCAGTTTGATCCGTGTGAATAGCAATCAGCCCCAGCATTTT; V gene: TRBV19; CDR3 length: 15; J gene: TRBJ1-5; D gene: -; clone size: -
CDR3 protein: CASSPQQDEKLFF; CDR3 DNA: TGTGCCAGCTCACCACAACAGGATGAAAAACTGTTTTTT; V gene: TRBV18; CDR3 length: 13; J gene: TRBJ1-4; D gene: -; clone size: -
CDR3 protein: CASSPTPVGFAGGLGELFF; CDR3 DNA: TGTGCCAGCAGTCCCACCCCGGTGGGTTTTGCGGGAGGTCTCGGGGAGCTGTTTTTT; V gene: TRBV28; CDR3 length: 19; J gene: TRBJ2-2; D gene: TRBD2; clone size: -
CDR3 protein: CASSGNREDTYGYTF; CDR3 DNA: TGTGCCAGCAGCGGAAACAGGGAGGACACCTATGGCTACACCTTC; V gene: TRBV9; CDR3 length: 15; J gene: TRBJ1-2; D gene: -; clone size: -
CDR3 protein: CASNDRDRVINEQFF; CDR3 DNA: TGTGCCAGCAACGACCGGGACAGGGTCATCAATGAGCAGTTCTTC; V gene: TRBV7-9; CDR3 length: 15; J gene: TRBJ2-1; D gene: TRBD1; clone size: -
CDR3 protein: CASSYRGFYEQYF; CDR3 DNA: TGTGCCAGCAGTTACCGGGGGTTCTACGAGCAGTACTTC; V gene: TRBV6-5; CDR3 length: 13; J gene: TRBJ2-7; D gene: -; clone size: -
CDR3 protein: CASSQGRAGGEETQYF; CDR3 DNA: TGCGCCAGCAGCCAAGGAAGGGCAGGGGGCGAGGAGACCCAGTACTTC; V gene: TRBV4-1; CDR3 length: 16; J gene: TRBJ2-5; D gene: TRBD1; clone size: -
CDR3 protein: CASGLGPGLSNQPQHF; CDR3 DNA: TGTGCTAGTGGTTTGGGACCGGGACTCAGCAATCAGCCCCAGCATTTT; V gene: TRBV12-5; CDR3 length: 16; J gene: TRBJ1-5; D gene: -; clone size: -
CDR3 protein: CASSVDSYGYTF; CDR3 DNA: TGTGCCAGCAGTGTGGACAGCTATGGCTACACCTTC; V gene: TRBV28; CDR3 length: 12; J gene: TRBJ1-2; D gene: -; clone size: -
CDR3 protein: CASRTDRGRDYGYTF; CDR3 DNA: TGTGCCAGCAGAACCGACAGGGGGCGCGACTATGGCTACACCTTC; V gene: TRBV6-5; CDR3 length: 15; J gene: TRBJ1-2; D gene: TRBD1; clone size: -
CDR3 protein: CASSLRQGINTDTQYF; CDR3 DNA: TGCGCCAGCAGCTTAAGACAGGGAATAAACACAGATACGCAGTATTTT; V gene: TRBV5-1; CDR3 length: 16; J gene: TRBJ2-3; D gene: TRBD1; clone size: -
CDR3 protein: CASSYGSGNTIYF; CDR3 DNA: TGTGCCAGCAGTTACGGCTCTGGAAACACCATATATTTT; V gene: TRBV6-5; CDR3 length: 13; J gene: TRBJ1-3; D gene: -; clone size: -
CDR3 protein: CSVGTGGGTEAFF; CDR3 DNA: TGCAGCGTCGGGACAGGGGGCGGCACTGAAGCTTTCTTT; V gene: TRBV29-1; CDR3 length: 13; J gene: TRBJ1-1; D gene: TRBD1; clone size: -
CDR3 protein: CASYAEAFQETQYF; CDR3 DNA: TGTGCCAGCTATGCGGAGGCATTCCAAGAGACCCAGTACTTC; V gene: TRBV7-9; CDR3 length: 14; J gene: TRBJ2-5; D gene: -; clone size: -
CDR3 protein: CAWSDDWGHQPQHF; CDR3 DNA: TGTGCCTGGAGTGATGATTGGGGACACCAGCCCCAGCATTTT; V gene: TRBV30; CDR3 length: 14; J gene: TRBJ1-5; D gene: -; clone size: -